The clone carrying this TCR beta chain has more than one count but fewer than ten. This sample stems from a study of blood T cell repertoires in COVID-19. Clones were read by immunoSEQ multiplex PCR, and TCRdb kept only the in-frame ones, dropping some. This sample carries tens of thousands of clones, less than 95% of them seen once, and the ten largest clones take 0.4% to 0.55%. This CDR3 comprises 16 residues. CDR1 MDHEN and CDR2 SYDVKM come from the germline V gene. The ends lost 3 bases at V and 3 bases at J; junction bases unmatched: 9. The V gene is TRBV28, the J gene TRBJ2-7; TRBD1 agrees at 9 bases. This clonotype was obtained from a man aged 50 or older with COVID-19, enrolled during active disease. The sequencing input was peripheral blood. This CDR3 is CASSFPAWTGDYEQYF. The CDR3 DNA sequence: TGTGCCAGCAGTTTTCCGGCCTGGACAGGGGACTACGAGCAGTACTTC.